Listed below are T cell receptor beta chains from one sample, sequenced in a study of blood T cell repertoires in COVID-19. Some clones are missing from TCRdb's copy, which holds only in-frame ones; the method was immunoSEQ multiplex PCR. The sample includes about 150,000 clones, approximately 80% of them seen just once. Material: peripheral blood. Source of these receptors: a man aged 65 to 85 who had recovered from COVID-19. Each CDR3 is given without its conserved first and last residue. The order of the fields is V gene, J gene, CDR3 protein.

TRBV2	TRBJ2-3	ASTTASGGTDTQY
TRBV28	TRBJ2-7	ASSPLPTGSYEQY
TRBV5-6	TRBJ2-7	ASSLGAGSYEQY
TRBV7-9	TRBJ1-5	ASSLGGAGGSQPQH
TRBV28	TRBJ1-6	ASSSPPGQLNSPLH
TRBV6-2/TRBV6-3	TRBJ2-1	ASSSGALYSGGQF
TRBV28	TRBJ1-3	ASTTGNTIY
TRBV6-2/TRBV6-3	TRBJ2-3	ASRYSSGRLSTDTQY
TRBV6-4	TRBJ2-3	ASSALAGTTDTQY
TRBV6-5	TRBJ1-1	ASSYLQGLSEAF
TRBV5-1	TRBJ2-7	ASSLDRDHYEQY
TRBV9	TRBJ2-5	ASSVGQGLRETQY
TRBV5-5	TRBJ1-4	ASSLAGDRGNEKLF
TRBV18	TRBJ2-1	ASSLQADNEQF
TRBV6-6	TRBJ1-1	ASSSGGADTEAF
TRBV24-1	TRBJ2-5	ATSDPRTSGRHGETQY
TRBV5-4	TRBJ2-5	ASRVAEERETQY
TRBV29-1	TRBJ1-1	SVGGGGTRNTEAF
TRBV28	TRBJ2-5	ASTRSGGYGETQY
TRBV10-3	TRBJ2-7	AISESSARGYEQY
TRBV5-1	TRBJ2-3	ASSVSGISNTDTQY
TRBV6-2/TRBV6-3	TRBJ1-1	ASSQSRTVNTEAF
TRBV18	TRBJ2-2	ASSPLASENTGELF
TRBV3-1/TRBV3-2	TRBJ2-7	ASSQGMGQAYEQY
TRBV28	TRBJ2-1	ASSFAGTSNNEQF
TRBV29-1	TRBJ2-1	SAEGRAEGYNEQF
TRBV28	TRBJ1-5	ASTPGRGNQPQH
TRBV18	TRBJ2-7	ASSPDSYEQY
TRBV5-6	TRBJ1-5	ASSFGQGVGQPQH
TRBV5-5	TRBJ1-5	ASSSDGGRGQPQH
TRBV6-5	TRBJ1-2	ASSWDRSYGYT
TRBV7-2	TRBJ2-2	ASSLGLAGGPRTGELF
TRBV4-1	TRBJ2-1	ASSQDFGGEEGF
TRBV6-5	TRBJ1-1	ASSGWDRGNTEAF
TRBV7-2	TRBJ1-3	ASSEVFGNTIY
TRBV6-5	TRBJ1-4	AAGTGPQANEKLF